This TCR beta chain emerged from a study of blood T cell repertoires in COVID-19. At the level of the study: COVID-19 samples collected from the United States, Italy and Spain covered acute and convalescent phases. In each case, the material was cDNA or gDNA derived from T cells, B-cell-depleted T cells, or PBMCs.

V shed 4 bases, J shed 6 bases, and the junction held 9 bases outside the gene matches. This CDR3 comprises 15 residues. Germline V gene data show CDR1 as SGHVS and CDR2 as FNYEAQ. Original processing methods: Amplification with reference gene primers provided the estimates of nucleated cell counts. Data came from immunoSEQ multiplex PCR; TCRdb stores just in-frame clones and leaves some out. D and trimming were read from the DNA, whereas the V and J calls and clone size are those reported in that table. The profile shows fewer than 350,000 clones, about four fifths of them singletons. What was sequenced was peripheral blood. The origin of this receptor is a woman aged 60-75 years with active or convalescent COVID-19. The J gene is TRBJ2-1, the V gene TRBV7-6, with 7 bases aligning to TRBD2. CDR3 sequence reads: CASSSRGGDGNEQFF. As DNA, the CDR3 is TGTGCCAGCAGCTCCCGGGGAGGGGATGGCAATGAGCAGTTCTTC.